The rows below give T cell receptor beta chains drawn from one sample of a study of glioma-infiltrating T cells after dendritic cell vaccination. The method was immunoSEQ multiplex PCR; TCRdb's version includes in-frame clones alone and lacks a portion of them. Counted here are approximately 46,000 clones, roughly 90% occurring once; the ten biggest clones make up over 4.5%. The material was blood, obtained after dendritic cell vaccination. Receptors were obtained from a human donor with glioblastoma. CDR3s leave out the opening cysteine and the closing phenylalanine or tryptophan.

j_call v_call cdr3_aa
TRBJ1-4 TRBV28 ASSLSGQGLGRNEKLF
TRBJ1-1 TRBV29-1 SGGHLEAF
TRBJ1-3 TRBV18 ASSAVSGNTIY
TRBJ2-1 TRBV2 ASSDPGTAYNEQF
TRBJ1-2 TRBV29-1 SVYSGQGLGKYGYT
TRBJ1-4 TRBV10-3 AISEQGDEKLF
TRBJ1-1 TRBV18 ASSPTGTGFQTEAF
TRBJ2-7 TRBV5-1 ASSPSGGLVESYEQY
TRBJ1-2 TRBV6-1 ASRPLGARYGYT
TRBJ1-3 TRBV5-1 ASSSRVNGNTIY